This TCR beta chain was observed in a study of T-cell memory formation after mild COVID-19. Study observations and caveats: SARS-CoV-2 specificity was not confirmed for second-wave clones peaking on day 37. Mainly in CM and EM were contracting CD4+ clones; CD8+ were in EMRA.

As concerns this clonotype: The antigen is undetermined.

Each CDR3 protein is one row after TCRdb ran MiXCR on the 5' RACE reads. Of about 390,000 distinct CDR3 sequences listed, 16% are singletons. The germline gives CDR1 SQVTM, CDR2 ANQGSEA. V lost 4 bases and J 0 bases, leaving 9 bases between the germline ends. The CDR3 covers 13 residues. The chain carries TRBV29-1 and TRBJ1-1, with D hard to call. This receptor was taken from a man younger than 35 who had mild COVID-19 (a few samples of this study predate the infection). Cell type and time point are not known. Sequencing was carried out using PBMCs or a T cell subset sorted from them (not recorded which). The CDR3: CSVAEILNTEAFF. Written as DNA, the CDR3 is TGCAGCGTTGCCGAGATTTTGAACACTGAAGCTTTCTTT.